Reported below is one T cell receptor beta chain. Its matching antigen is unknown. Trimming took off 8 bases at V and 3 bases at J, with 16 bases between the two ends. The CDR3 covers 14 residues. Germline V CDR1 and CDR2: MNHEY, SMNVEV (reference sequence). This sample was included in a study of OX40 agonist ivuxolimab in advanced cancers. General study points: With doses of 0.1-3.0 mg/kg, partial responders showed among the lowest clonal expansion.

Assay: immunoSEQ multiplex PCR; the TCRdb copy retains only in-frame clones and omits some. The table shows 15,000 to 20,000 clones, with 83% occurring only once. Sequencing was performed on CD4+ or CD8+ T cells sorted from blood, taken in a trial of the OX40 agonist ivuxolimab. The chain joins TRBV27 to TRBJ1-2, with D perhaps TRBD1 (6 bases). This clonotype was sampled from an adult with an advanced solid tumor such as melanoma, head and neck, liver or kidney cancer. CDR3 nucleotides: TGTGCCAGCGGACCCCCGACAGGCTACTATGGCTACACCTTC. Translated, it gives CASGPPTGYYGYTF.